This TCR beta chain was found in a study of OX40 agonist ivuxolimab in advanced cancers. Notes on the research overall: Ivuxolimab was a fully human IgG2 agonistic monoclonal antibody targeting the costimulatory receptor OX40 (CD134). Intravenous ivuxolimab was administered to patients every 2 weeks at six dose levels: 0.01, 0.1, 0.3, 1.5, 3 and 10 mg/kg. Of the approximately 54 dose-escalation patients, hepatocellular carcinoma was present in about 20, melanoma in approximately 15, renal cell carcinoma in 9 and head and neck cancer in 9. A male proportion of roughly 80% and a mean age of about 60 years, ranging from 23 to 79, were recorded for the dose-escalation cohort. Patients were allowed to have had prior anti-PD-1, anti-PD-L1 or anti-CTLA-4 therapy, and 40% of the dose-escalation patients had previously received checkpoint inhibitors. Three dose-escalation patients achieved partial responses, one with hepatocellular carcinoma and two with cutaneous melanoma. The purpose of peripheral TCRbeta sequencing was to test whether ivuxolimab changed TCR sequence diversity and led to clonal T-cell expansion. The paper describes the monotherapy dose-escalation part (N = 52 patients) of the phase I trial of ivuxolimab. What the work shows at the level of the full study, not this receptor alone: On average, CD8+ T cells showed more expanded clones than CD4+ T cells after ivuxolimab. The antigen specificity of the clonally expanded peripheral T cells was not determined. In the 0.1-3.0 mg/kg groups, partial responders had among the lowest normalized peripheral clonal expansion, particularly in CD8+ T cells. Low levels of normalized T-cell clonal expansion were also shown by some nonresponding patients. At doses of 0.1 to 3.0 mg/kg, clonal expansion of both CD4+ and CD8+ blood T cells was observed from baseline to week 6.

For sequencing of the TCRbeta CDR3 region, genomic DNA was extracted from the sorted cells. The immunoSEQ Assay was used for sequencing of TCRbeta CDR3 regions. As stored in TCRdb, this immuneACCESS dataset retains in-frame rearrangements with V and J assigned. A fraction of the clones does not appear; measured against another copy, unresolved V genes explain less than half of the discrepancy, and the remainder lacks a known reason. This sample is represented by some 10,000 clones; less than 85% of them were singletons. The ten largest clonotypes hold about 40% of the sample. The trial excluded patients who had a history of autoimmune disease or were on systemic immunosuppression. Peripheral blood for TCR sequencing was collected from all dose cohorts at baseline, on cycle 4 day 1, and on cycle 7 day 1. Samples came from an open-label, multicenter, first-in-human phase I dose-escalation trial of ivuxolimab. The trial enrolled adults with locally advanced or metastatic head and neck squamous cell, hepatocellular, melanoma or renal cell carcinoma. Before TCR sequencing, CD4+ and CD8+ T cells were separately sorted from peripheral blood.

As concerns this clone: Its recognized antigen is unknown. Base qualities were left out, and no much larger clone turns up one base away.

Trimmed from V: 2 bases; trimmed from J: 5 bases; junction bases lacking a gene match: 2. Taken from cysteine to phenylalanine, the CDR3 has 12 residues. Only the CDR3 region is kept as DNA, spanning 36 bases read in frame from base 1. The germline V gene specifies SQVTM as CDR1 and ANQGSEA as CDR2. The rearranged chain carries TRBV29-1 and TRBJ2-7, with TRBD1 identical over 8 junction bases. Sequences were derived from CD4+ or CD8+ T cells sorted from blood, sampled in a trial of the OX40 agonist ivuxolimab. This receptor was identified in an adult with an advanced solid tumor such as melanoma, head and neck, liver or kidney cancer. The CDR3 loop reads CSVELQGDEQYF. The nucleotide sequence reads TGCAGCGTTGAATTACAGGGGGACGAGCAGTACTTC.